These T cell receptor beta chains were read from a single sample in a study of blood T cell repertoires in COVID-19. This table comes from immunoSEQ multiplex PCR, and its TCRdb copy is limited to in-frame clones, with some not included. The sample consists of about 170,000 clones, approximately 84% of them appearing once. Sequencing was carried out using peripheral blood. The receptor source for this set is a man in his forties who had recovered from COVID-19. The CDR3 runs from the conserved cysteine through the conserved F or W. A D gene is named only where the DNA matches it firmly.

TRBV24-1	TRBD1	TRBJ1-1	13	TGTGCCCACCAGGGGGTACTAAAGGTTGAAGCTTTCTTT	CAHQGVLKVEAFF
TRBV28	TRBD2	TRBJ2-5	17	TGTGCCAGCAGCTCCCCAAGGAGACTAGCGGGGGGGGAGACCCAGTACTTC	CASSSPRRLAGGETQYF
TRBV4-1	TRBD2	TRBJ2-2	16	TGCGCCAGCAGATTAAGGGAGGGGACGTCACCCGGGGAGCTGTTTTTT	CASRLREGTSPGELFF
TRBV7-2	NA	TRBJ2-7	15	TGTGCCAGCAGCCCGCCGGGACTGGCCGCCTACGAGCAGTACTTC	CASSPPGLAAYEQYF
TRBV4-1	NA	TRBJ2-2	14	TGCGCCAGCAGCCAAGTCCTAGGAAACTACGAGCTGTTTTTT	CASSQVLGNYELFF
TRBV6-6	TRBD1	TRBJ1-5	14	TGTGCCAGCAGATCGGGACAGGGCGTCCAGCCCCAGCATTTT	CASRSGQGVQPQHF
TRBV7-2	NA	TRBJ2-1	15	TGTGCCAGCAGCTTACGCCCAGTCCCTTCCAATGAGCAGTTCTTC	CASSLRPVPSNEQFF
TRBV23-1	TRBD1	TRBJ2-1	19	TGCGCCAGCAGTCAATCGCGCTGCCGAACAGGGGGCATCGACAATGAGCAGTTCTTC	CASSQSRCRTGGIDNEQFF
TRBV3-1/TRBV3-2	TRBD1	TRBJ1-1	15	TGTGCCAGCAGCCAAGATAGGGACAGGGGTGAGGAAGCTTTCTTT	CASSQDRDRGEEAFF
TRBV12-5	TRBD1	TRBJ2-2	15	TGTGCTAGTAGCACACAGGGGGCTGGCACCGGGGAGCTGTTTTTT	CASSTQGAGTGELFF
TRBV5-4	NA	TRBJ2-1	12	TGTGCCAGCAGCTTTGGGGGGTATGAGCAGTTCTTC	CASSFGGYEQFF
TRBV6-5	NA	TRBJ1-1	13	TGTGCCAGCAGTTACGGACAGAAAAATGAAGCTTTCTTT	CASSYGQKNEAFF
TRBV9	NA	TRBJ2-3	13	TGTGCCAGCAGCGTCGACAACACAGATACGCAGTATTTT	CASSVDNTDTQYF
TRBV10-3	TRBD2	TRBJ2-1	14	TGTGCCATCAGAAGCGGGAGAGGGGACAATGAGCAGTTCTTC	CAIRSGRGDNEQFF